Listed below are T cell receptor beta chains from one sample, sequenced in a study of cytotoxic CD8 clonotypes in ibrutinib-treated CLL. The method was immunoSEQ multiplex PCR; TCRdb's version includes in-frame clones alone and lacks a portion of them. The profile shows fewer than 25,000 clones, approximately 72% of them singletons. The sequencing used PBMCs, collected before ibrutinib treatment. The receptor set was obtained from a human donor with chronic lymphocytic leukemia. The CDR3 runs from the conserved cysteine through the conserved F or W. A D gene is named only where the DNA matches it firmly. Clone size, where shown, is once, few, many, or a class for clones that have expanded.

>NA|TRBV4-3|TRBJ1-4|TRBD1
CASSHPRTGSREKLFF
TGCGCCAGCAGCCACCCGAGGACAGGGAGTAGAGAAAAACTGTTTTTT
>once|TRBV9|TRBJ2-2|TRBD2
CASSSQAGANTGELFF
TGTGCCAGCAGCAGTCAAGCGGGAGCAAACACCGGGGAGCTGTTTTTT
>once|TRBV11-2|TRBJ2-3|NA
CASSSGTRGGSSTDTQYF
TGTGCCAGCAGCTCGGGGACCCGAGGAGGGTCTAGCACAGATACGCAGTATTTT
>NA|TRBV2|TRBJ2-7|TRBD1
CASSGQGDEQYF
TGTGCCAGCAGTGGACAGGGTGACGAGCAGTACTTC
>NA|TRBV6-1|TRBJ2-7|TRBD2
CASSEAASGGAYEQYF
TGTGCCAGCAGTGAAGCGGCTAGCGGGGGTGCCTACGAGCAGTACTTC
>few|TRBV7-9|TRBJ2-7|NA
CASSLVDKSSYEQYF
TGTGCCAGCAGCTTAGTGGACAAAAGCTCCTACGAGCAGTACTTC
>NA|TRBV5-8|TRBJ1-3|NA
CASPGQSISGNTIYF
TGTGCCAGTCCCGGACAGTCAATCTCTGGAAACACCATATATTTT
>NA|TRBV5-4|TRBJ2-3|TRBD2
CASSGGTSGSRTDTQYF
TGTGCCAGCAGCGGCGGGACTAGCGGGAGTAGGACAGATACGCAGTATTTT
>once|TRBV11-2|TRBJ2-5|TRBD2
CASSLKGPGGETQYF
TGTGCCAGCAGCTTAAAGGGCCCGGGAGGCGAGACCCAGTACTTC
>once|TRBV9|TRBJ2-4|TRBD2
CASSPGLEEIAKNIQYF
TGTGCCAGCAGCCCGGGACTAGAGGAAATAGCCAAAAACATTCAGTACTTC
>NA|TRBV6-1|TRBJ2-7|NA
CASSELTPPEQYF
TGTGCCAGCAGTGAGCTTACGCCGCCCGAGCAGTACTTC
>NA|TRBV5-4|TRBJ2-2|NA
CASSSGGGLDLLGGELFF
TGTGCCAGCAGCTCCGGGGGTGGGTTGGACCTGCTGGGCGGGGAGCTGTTTTTT
>once|TRBV11-2|TRBJ1-1|NA
CASSLAMGGSEAFF
TGTGCCAGCAGCTTAGCTATGGGGGGGTCTGAAGCTTTCTTT
>once|TRBV30|TRBJ2-1|TRBD2
CAWRGQGAPGLAGGPSYNEQFF
TGTGCCTGGAGAGGGCAGGGGGCCCCGGGACTAGCGGGAGGCCCCTCCTACAATGAGCAGTTCTTC
>NA|TRBV7-2|TRBJ2-3|TRBD2
CASSPGLAGGDTQYF
TGTGCCAGCAGCCCGGGACTAGCGGGAGGGGATACGCAGTATTTT
>NA|TRBV5-6|TRBJ2-7|NA
CASSSEGGSYEQYF
TGTGCCAGCAGTTCCGAGGGGGGTAGCTACGAGCAGTACTTC
>NA|TRBV11-2|TRBJ1-3|NA
CASSDDTVYSGNTIYF
TGTGCCAGCAGCGACGACACAGTATACTCTGGAAACACCATATATTTT
>NA|TRBV5-6|TRBJ2-1|NA
CASSIGTYMLNEQFF
TGTGCCAGCAGCATTGGAACCTACATGTTGAATGAGCAGTTCTTC
>once|TRBV6-5|TRBJ2-5|NA
CASSYSSGPAETQYF
TGTGCCAGCAGTTACTCCTCGGGACCGGCAGAGACCCAGTACTTC
>NA|TRBV6-1|TRBJ2-5|NA
CASSEARVWDQETQYF
TGTGCCAGCAGTGAAGCGAGGGTCTGGGACCAAGAGACCCAGTACTTC
>NA|TRBV7-9|TRBJ2-3|TRBD2
CASSFGTSGPTDTQYF
TGTGCCAGCAGCTTCGGGACTAGCGGGCCCACAGATACGCAGTATTTT
>NA|TRBV20-1|TRBJ2-7|NA
CSAPSSYEQYF
TGCAGTGCCCCAAGCTCCTACGAGCAGTACTTC
>NA|TRBV11-2|TRBJ1-5|NA
CASSLNGFNQPQHF
TGTGCCAGCAGCTTAAATGGGTTCAATCAGCCCCAGCATTTT
>few|TRBV28|TRBJ2-7|NA
CASSPGHTLYEQYF
TGTGCCAGCAGTCCGGGACATACTTTGTACGAGCAGTACTTC
>NA|TRBV4-1|TRBJ2-7|TRBD2
CASSQDGRGASGGRNEQYF
TGCGCCAGCAGCCAAGATGGCAGGGGGGCTAGCGGGGGGCGGAACGAGCAGTACTTC
>NA|TRBV6-6|TRBJ1-4|NA
CASRGVTTNEKLFF
TGTGCCAGCAGGGGGGTTACAACTAATGAAAAACTGTTTTTT
>once|TRBV18|TRBJ2-1|NA
CASSPRGQGPGGNEQFF
TGTGCCAGCTCACCACGAGGGCAAGGTCCCGGGGGTAATGAGCAGTTCTTC
>NA|TRBV18|TRBJ2-2|NA
CASSPLRDVGELFF
TGTGCCAGCTCACCACTCAGGGATGTCGGGGAGCTGTTTTTT
>NA|TRBV19|TRBJ1-1|TRBD1
CASSAPPTGRNTEAFF
TGTGCCAGTAGTGCGCCCCCGACAGGGAGAAACACTGAAGCTTTCTTT
>once|TRBV11-2|TRBJ2-2|NA
CASSLEAATGELFF
TGTGCCAGCAGCTTAGAGGCAGCAACCGGGGAGCTGTTTTTT
>NA|TRBV6-1|TRBJ2-7|NA
CASRLSGQSYEQYF
TGTGCCAGCAGATTGAGTGGACAGTCCTACGAGCAGTACTTC
>NA|TRBV6-5|TRBJ1-5|NA
CASSPVRDQPQHF
TGTGCCAGCAGCCCCGTAAGGGATCAGCCCCAGCATTTT
>NA|TRBV28|TRBJ2-7|TRBD2
CASSSEGGLAGVRYEQYF
TGTGCCAGCAGCTCGGAGGGGGGATTAGCGGGAGTACGGTACGAGCAGTACTTC
>medium-sized|TRBV25-1|TRBJ2-5|TRBD2
CASSERGGEETQYF
TGTGCCAGCAGTGAACGGGGGGGGGAAGAGACCCAGTACTTC
>NA|TRBV21-1|TRBJ2-1|NA
CASSLKTEANEQFF
TGTGCCAGCAGCCTCAAAACGGAGGCGAATGAGCAGTTCTTC
>NA|TRBV9|TRBJ2-1|NA
CASKRETWDEQFF
TGTGCCAGCAAGAGGGAGACCTGGGATGAGCAGTTCTTC
>NA|TRBV5-8|TRBJ2-2|NA
CASSSGVGALEELFF
TGTGCCAGCAGCTCTGGGGTCGGAGCCCTTGAGGAGCTGTTTTTT
>NA|TRBV6-1|TRBJ2-7|NA
CASSVPRGTTTYEQYF
TGTGCCAGCAGTGTCCCCCGAGGGACCACTACCTACGAGCAGTACTTC
>NA|TRBV2|TRBJ2-5|TRBD2
CASNDVGGVTQYF
TGTGCCTCAAACGACGTGGGAGGGGTGACCCAGTACTTC
>NA|TRBV4-3|TRBJ1-2|NA
CASSQDLGRGYGYTF
TGCGCCAGCAGCCAAGATCTCGGGCGCGGCTATGGCTACACCTTC
>NA|TRBV27|TRBJ2-2|NA
CASSLPYTGELFF
TGTGCCAGCAGTTTGCCATACACCGGGGAGCTGTTTTTT
>once|TRBV30|TRBJ2-2|NA
CAFQGRFDSVGSGELFF
TGTGCCTTCCAGGGGCGCTTTGACTCCGTAGGGTCCGGGGAGCTGTTTTTT
>NA|TRBV9|TRBJ2-7|TRBD1
CASSATPGQGRDEQYF
TGTGCCAGCAGCGCCACACCGGGACAGGGGAGGGACGAGCAGTACTTC
>NA|TRBV19|TRBJ2-3|NA
CASSIGGGGTDTQYF
TGTGCCAGTAGTATCGGAGGGGGAGGCACAGATACGCAGTATTTT
>medium-sized|TRBV7-9|TRBJ2-7|TRBD2
CASSSRTSPNYEQYF
TGTGCCAGCAGCTCAAGGACTAGCCCGAACTACGAGCAGTACTTC
>NA|TRBV4-2|TRBJ2-3|TRBD2
CASSSLASGIIDTQYF
TGTGCCAGCAGCTCCCTGGCTAGCGGGATCATAGATACGCAGTATTTT
>NA|TRBV4-1|TRBJ2-1|TRBD2
CASSLGLAPVSGEREFF
TGCGCCAGCAGCCTAGGACTAGCGCCGGTTTCTGGTGAGAGGGAGTTCTTC
>NA|TRBV28|TRBJ1-2|NA
CASCPTDSYGYTF
TGTGCCAGCTGTCCGACAGATTCTTATGGCTACACCTTC